This T cell receptor beta chain was identified in a study of cytomegalovirus exposure and HLA in healthy donors. From the 120-subject validation cohort, which was separate from the approximately 670-subject first cohort, the donors were drawn. Generated by immunoSEQ multiplex PCR, the TCRdb table keeps only in-frame clones and is missing some. Of 97,000 or so clones in the sample, roughly 87% were seen once. The CDR3 runs to 14 residues. Trimming at V came to 5 bases and at J to 8 bases, leaving 7 bases not matched to a gene. Germline values: CDR1 SGHTA, CDR2 FQGNSA. The chain uses TRBV7-2 and TRBJ2-4; 9 bases are shared with TRBD2. The origin of this receptor is a man aged 18 to 29 in good health and CMV-seropositive. The sequenced sample was PBMCs. Here the CDR3 reads CASSLGLARDIQYF. The CDR3 nucleotides are TGTGCCAGCAGCCTTGGACTAGCGAGAGACATTCAGTACTTC.